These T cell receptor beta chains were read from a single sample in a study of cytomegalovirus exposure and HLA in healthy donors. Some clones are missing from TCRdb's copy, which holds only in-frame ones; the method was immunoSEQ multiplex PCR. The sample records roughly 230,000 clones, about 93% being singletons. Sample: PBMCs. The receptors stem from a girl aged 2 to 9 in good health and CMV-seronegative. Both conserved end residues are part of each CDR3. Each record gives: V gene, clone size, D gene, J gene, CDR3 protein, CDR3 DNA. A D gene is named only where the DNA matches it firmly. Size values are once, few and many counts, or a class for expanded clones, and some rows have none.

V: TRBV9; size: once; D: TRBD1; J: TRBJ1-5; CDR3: CASSVGTGGNQPQHF; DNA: TGTGCCAGCAGCGTCGGGACAGGGGGCAATCAGCCCCAGCATTTT
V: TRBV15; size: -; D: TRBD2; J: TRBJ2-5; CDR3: CATSTGEEAGGQGEQYF; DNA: TGTGCCACCAGCACCGGCGAGGAGGCGGGAGGGCAGGGAGAGCAGTACTTC
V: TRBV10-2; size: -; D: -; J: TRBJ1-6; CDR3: CASSEGSPLHF; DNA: TGCGCCAGCAGTGAGGGCTCACCCCTCCACTTT
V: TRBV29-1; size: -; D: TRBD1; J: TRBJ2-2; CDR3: CSAARDRGTGELFF; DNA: TGCAGCGCTGCCCGGGACAGGGGCACCGGGGAGCTGTTTTTT
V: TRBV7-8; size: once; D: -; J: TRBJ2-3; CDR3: CASSSIQGIWGTSTDTQYF; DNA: TGTGCCAGCAGCTCAATACAGGGAATCTGGGGTACTAGCACAGATACGCAGTATTTT
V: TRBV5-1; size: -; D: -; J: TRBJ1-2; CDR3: CASSLVSANYGYTF; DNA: TGCGCCAGCAGCTTGGTGTCAGCTAACTATGGCTACACCTTC
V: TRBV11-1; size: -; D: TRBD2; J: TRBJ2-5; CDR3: CASSLGGWETQYF; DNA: TGTGCCAGCAGCTTGGGGGGGTGGGAGACCCAGTACTTC
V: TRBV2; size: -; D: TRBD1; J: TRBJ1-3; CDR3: CASSDRTGTGNTIYF; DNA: TGTGCCAGCAGTGATAGGACAGGGACTGGAAACACCATATATTTT
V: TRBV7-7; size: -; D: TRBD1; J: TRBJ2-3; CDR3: CASSADRRDTQYF; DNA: TGTGCCAGCAGCGCGGACAGGAGAGATACGCAGTATTTT
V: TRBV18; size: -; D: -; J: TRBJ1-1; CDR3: CASSPRARPGKDTEAFF; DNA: TGTGCCAGCTCACCACGAGCGCGCCCAGGGAAGGACACTGAAGCTTTCTTT
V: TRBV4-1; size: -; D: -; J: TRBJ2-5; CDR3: CASSHRWREETQYF; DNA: TGCGCCAGCAGCCATCGTTGGAGGGAAGAGACCCAGTACTTC
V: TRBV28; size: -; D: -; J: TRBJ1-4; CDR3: CASSLLGPGTSGYEKLFF; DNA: TGTGCCAGCAGTTTATTAGGCCCCGGGACATCTGGATATGAAAAACTGTTTTTT
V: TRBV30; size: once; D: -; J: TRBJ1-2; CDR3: CAWSAPGWGYGYTF; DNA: TGTGCCTGGAGTGCTCCGGGGTGGGGCTATGGCTACACCTTC
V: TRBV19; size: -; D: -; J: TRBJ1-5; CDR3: CASSIGGENQPQHF; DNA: TGTGCCAGTAGTATCGGGGGGGAGAATCAGCCCCAGCATTTT
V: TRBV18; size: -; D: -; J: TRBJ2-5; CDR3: CASSPGQGQETQYF; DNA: TGTGCCAGCTCACCAGGGCAGGGACAAGAGACCCAGTACTTC
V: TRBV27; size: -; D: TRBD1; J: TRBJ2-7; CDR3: CASSSGQLYEQYF; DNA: TGTGCCAGCAGTTCGGGACAGCTTTACGAGCAGTACTTC
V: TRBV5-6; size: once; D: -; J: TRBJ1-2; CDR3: CASSLPGDYGYTF; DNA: TGTGCCAGCAGCTTGCCGGGAGACTATGGCTACACCTTC
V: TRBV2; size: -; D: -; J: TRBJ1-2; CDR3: CASSDGQLNYGYTF; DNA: TGTGCCAGCAGTGATGGACAGCTAAACTATGGCTACACCTTC
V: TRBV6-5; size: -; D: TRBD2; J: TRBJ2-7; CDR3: CASSQRGEEQYF; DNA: TGTGCCAGCAGCCAACGGGGGGAAGAGCAGTACTTC
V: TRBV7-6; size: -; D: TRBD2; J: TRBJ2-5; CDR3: CASSSGLAGEETQYF; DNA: TGTGCCAGCAGCTCGGGACTAGCGGGAGAGGAGACCCAGTACTTC
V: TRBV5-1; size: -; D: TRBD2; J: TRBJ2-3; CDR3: CASAPGLATDTQYF; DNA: TGCGCCAGCGCTCCGGGACTAGCAACAGATACGCAGTATTTT
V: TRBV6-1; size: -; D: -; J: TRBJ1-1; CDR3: CASSEGAYTEAFF; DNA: TGTGCCAGCAGTGAAGGAGCGTACACTGAAGCTTTCTTT
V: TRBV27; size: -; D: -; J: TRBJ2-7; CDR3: CASSLTRDSLYEQYF; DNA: TGTGCCAGCAGTTTAACGCGGGACAGCCTATACGAGCAGTACTTC
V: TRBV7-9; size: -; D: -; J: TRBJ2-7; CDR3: CASSLISGAHEQYF; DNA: TGTGCCAGCAGCTTAATCAGTGGAGCCCACGAGCAGTACTTC
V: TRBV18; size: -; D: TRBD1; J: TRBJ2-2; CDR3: CASSRRGSDTGELFF; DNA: TGTGCCAGCTCACGCAGGGGGTCGGACACCGGGGAGCTGTTTTTT
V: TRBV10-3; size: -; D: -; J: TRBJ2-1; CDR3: CAISSGDEQFF; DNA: TGTGCCATCTCTAGTGGTGATGAGCAGTTCTTC
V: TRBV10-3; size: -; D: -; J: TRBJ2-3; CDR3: CAITRGGSMTPDTQYF; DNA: TGTGCCATAACCCGCGGGGGCTCGATGACTCCAGATACGCAGTATTTT
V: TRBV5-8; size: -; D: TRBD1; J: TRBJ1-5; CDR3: CASSPSGQGEVQPQHF; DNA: TGTGCCAGCAGCCCATCCGGACAGGGGGAAGTCCAGCCCCAGCATTTT
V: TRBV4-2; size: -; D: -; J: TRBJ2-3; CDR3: CASSQANRSVDTQYF; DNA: TGTGCCAGCAGCCAAGCCAACAGATCAGTAGATACGCAGTATTTT
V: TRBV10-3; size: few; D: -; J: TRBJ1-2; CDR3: CAITGEDKTSYGYTF; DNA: TGTGCCATCACGGGGGAGGACAAAACCTCCTATGGCTACACCTTC
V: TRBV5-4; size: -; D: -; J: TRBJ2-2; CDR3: CASSLSNRVSNTGELFF; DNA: TGTGCCAGCAGCTTGTCCAACAGGGTATCGAACACCGGGGAGCTGTTTTTT
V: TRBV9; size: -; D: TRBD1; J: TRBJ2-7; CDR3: CASGPTGYSYEQYF; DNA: TGTGCCAGCGGACCGACAGGGTACTCCTACGAGCAGTACTTC
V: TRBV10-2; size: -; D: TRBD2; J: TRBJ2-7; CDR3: CASSVSSSWGLLGEQYF; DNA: TGCGCCAGCAGTGTTAGTAGCTCCTGGGGACTACTAGGCGAGCAGTACTTC
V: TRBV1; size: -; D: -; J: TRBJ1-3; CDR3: CTSSHGTGHYLGNTIYF; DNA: TGCACCAGCAGCCACGGGACAGGGCATTACTTAGGAAACACCATATATTTT
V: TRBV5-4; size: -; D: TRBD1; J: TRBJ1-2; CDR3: CASSSGGGYTF; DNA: TGTGCCAGCAGCTCAGGGGGTGGCTACACCTTC
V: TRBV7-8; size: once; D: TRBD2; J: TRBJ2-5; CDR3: CASSLVAGGQETQYF; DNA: TGTGCCAGCAGCTTAGTTGCGGGGGGGCAAGAGACCCAGTACTTC
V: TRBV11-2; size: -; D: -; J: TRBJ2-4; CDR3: CASSSRASETKNIQYF; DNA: TGTGCCAGCAGCTCCCGGGCTAGCGAGACCAAAAACATTCAGTACTTC
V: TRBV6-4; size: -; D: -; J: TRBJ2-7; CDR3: CASSELASSYEQYF; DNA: TGTGCCAGCAGTGAACTAGCTAGCTCCTACGAGCAGTACTTC
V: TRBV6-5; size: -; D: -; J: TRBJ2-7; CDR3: CASSYSSLSSYEQYF; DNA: TGTGCCAGCAGTTACTCCTCACTTAGCTCCTACGAGCAGTACTTC
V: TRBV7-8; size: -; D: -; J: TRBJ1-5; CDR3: CASSLVPGRGQPQHF; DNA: TGTGCCAGCAGCTTAGTTCCGGGGAGGGGTCAGCCCCAGCATTTT
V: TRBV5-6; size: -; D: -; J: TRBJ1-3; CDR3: CASSWPQGYTIYF; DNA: TGTGCCAGCAGCTGGCCCCAGGGATACACCATATATTTT
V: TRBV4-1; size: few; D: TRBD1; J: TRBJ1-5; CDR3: CASSQAGDRASNQPQHF; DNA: TGCGCCAGCAGCCAAGCAGGTGACAGGGCTAGCAATCAGCCCCAGCATTTT
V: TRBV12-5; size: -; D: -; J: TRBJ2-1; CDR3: CASGLVPAGESYNEQFF; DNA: TGTGCTAGTGGTTTGGTACCCGCAGGGGAATCCTACAATGAGCAGTTCTTC
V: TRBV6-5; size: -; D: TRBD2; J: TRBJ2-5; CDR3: CASTTSGGSGGQYF; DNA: TGTGCCAGCACCACTAGCGGGGGCAGCGGGGGCCAGTACTTC
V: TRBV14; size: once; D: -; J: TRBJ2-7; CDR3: CASSHESRGRATYEQYF; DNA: TGTGCCAGCAGCCATGAGAGTAGGGGGAGGGCAACCTACGAGCAGTACTTC
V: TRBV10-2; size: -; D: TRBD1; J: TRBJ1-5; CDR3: CASSVQGSGNQPQHF; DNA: TGCGCCAGCAGCGTACAGGGGAGTGGCAATCAGCCCCAGCATTTT
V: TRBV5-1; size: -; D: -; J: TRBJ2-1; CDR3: CASTLVWTAYNEQFF; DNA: TGCGCCAGCACCTTAGTTTGGACAGCATACAATGAGCAGTTCTTC
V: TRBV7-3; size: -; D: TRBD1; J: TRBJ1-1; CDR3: CASSSTGEDTEAFF; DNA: TGTGCCAGCAGCTCGACAGGGGAGGACACTGAAGCTTTCTTT
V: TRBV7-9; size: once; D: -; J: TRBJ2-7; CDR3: CASSPRDSSYEQYF; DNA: TGTGCCAGCAGCCCCCGAGACAGTTCCTACGAGCAGTACTTC
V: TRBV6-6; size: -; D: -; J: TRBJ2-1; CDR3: CASREGINEQFF; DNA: TGTGCCAGCAGGGAGGGCATCAATGAGCAGTTCTTC